A selection of T cell receptor beta chains follows, all from one sample in a study of response to subunit inactivated influenza vaccine. TCRdb passed the RT-PCR reads through MiXCR, listing each CDR3 protein once. The sample has 450,000 to 700,000 distinct CDR3 sequences, approximately 15% seen once. Sequencing used PBMCs from blood, obtained 12 days after vaccination. These receptor sequences come from a man aged 45-65 years who received an inactivated influenza vaccine. Each CDR3 is given with its conserved first and last residue. A D gene is named only where the DNA matches it firmly. Size tells how often a clone was seen (once, few, many) or the class of an expanded clone, and some rows leave it out.

CASSLLGDSPLHF | TGTGCCAGCAGTTTACTTGGGGATTCACCCCTCCACTTT | - | TRBJ1-6 | TRBV12-3/TRBV12-4 | few
CASGSPGAGYTF | TGTGCCAGCGGCTCGCCAGGGGCTGGTTACACCTTC | - | TRBJ1-2 | TRBV6-5 | few
CASSGLTSGGENIQYF | TGTGCCAGCAGTGGACTCACTAGCGGGGGCGAGAACATTCAGTACTTC | TRBD2 | TRBJ2-4 | TRBV2 | -
CDSSFRRGDTQYF | TGCGACAGCAGCTTCCGGAGGGGTGATACGCAGTATTTT | - | TRBJ2-3 | TRBV5-1 | -
CASSFHSGTVNTEAFF | TGTGCCAGCAGCTTCCACTCAGGGACAGTGAACACTGAAGCTTTCTTT | TRBD1 | TRBJ1-1 | TRBV7-2 | -
CSPDGYGEQYF | TGCAGTCCGGACGGATATGGGGAGCAGTACTTC | - | TRBJ2-7 | TRBV20-1 | few
CASSEGPTGELFF | TGCGCCAGCAGTGAAGGGCCGACCGGGGAGCTGTTTTTT | - | TRBJ2-2 | TRBV10-1 | many
CASSLTGTVYEYYF | TGTGCCAGCAGTTTGACAGGGACAGTCTACGAGTACTACTTC | TRBD1 | TRBJ2-7 | TRBV25-1 | -
CASSLSWNTEAFF | TGTGCCAGCAGCTTGTCATGGAACACTGAAGCTTTCTTT | - | TRBJ1-1 | TRBV5-6 | many
CASSQGMGYNQPQHF | TGCGCCAGCAGCCAAGGAATGGGTTACAATCAGCCCCAGCATTTT | - | TRBJ1-5 | TRBV4-1 | -
CASSLETSSYNEQFF | TGTGCCAGCAGTTTGGAGACCAGCTCCTACAATGAGCAGTTCTTC | - | TRBJ2-1 | TRBV12-3/TRBV12-4 | many
CASSLGVALAQHF | TGTGCCAGCAGTTTAGGGGTGGCTCTCGCCCAGCATTTT | - | TRBJ1-5 | TRBV6-2/TRBV6-3 | -
CATSRGGYSNQPQHF | TGTGCCACCAGCAGAGGCGGGTATAGCAATCAGCCCCAGCATTTT | - | TRBJ1-5 | TRBV15 | few
CASAPGQGWEAFF | TGTGCCAGTGCCCCGGGACAGGGATGGGAAGCTTTCTTT | TRBD1 | TRBJ1-1 | TRBV19 | few
CASSYLTGPADKGTQYF | TGTGCCAGCAGTTACTTGACAGGGCCGGCGGATAAGGGGACGCAGTATTTT | TRBD1 | TRBJ2-3 | TRBV6-2/TRBV6-3 | -